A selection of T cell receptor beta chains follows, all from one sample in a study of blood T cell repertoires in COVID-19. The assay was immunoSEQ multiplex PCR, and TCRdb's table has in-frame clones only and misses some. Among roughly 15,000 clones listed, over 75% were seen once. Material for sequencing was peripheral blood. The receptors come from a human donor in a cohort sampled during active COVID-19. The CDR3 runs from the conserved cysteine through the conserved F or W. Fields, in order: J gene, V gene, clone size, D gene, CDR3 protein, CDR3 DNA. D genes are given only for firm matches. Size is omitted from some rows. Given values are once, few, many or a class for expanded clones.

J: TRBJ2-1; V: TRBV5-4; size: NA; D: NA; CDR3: CASSSPRRGGDNEQFF; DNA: TGTGCCAGCAGCTCTCCCCGGAGGGGAGGTGACAATGAGCAGTTCTTC
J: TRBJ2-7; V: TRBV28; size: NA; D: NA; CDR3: CASSLPRGLSYEQYF; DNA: TGTGCCAGCAGTTTACCGCGGGGCCTATCTTACGAGCAGTACTTC
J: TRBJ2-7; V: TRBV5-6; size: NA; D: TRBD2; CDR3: CASSLGRLAGGSSYEQYF; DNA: TGTGCCAGCAGCTTGGGTCGACTAGCGGGGGGGTCCTCCTACGAGCAGTACTTC
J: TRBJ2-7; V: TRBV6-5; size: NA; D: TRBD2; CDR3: CASTGLAVPYEQYF; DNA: TGTGCCAGCACCGGACTAGCGGTACCCTACGAGCAGTACTTC
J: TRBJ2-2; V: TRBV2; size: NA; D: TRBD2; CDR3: CASSRLAGNTGELFF; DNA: TGTGCCAGCAGTCGACTAGCGGGGAACACCGGGGAGCTGTTTTTT
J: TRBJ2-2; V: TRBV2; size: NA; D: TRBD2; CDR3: CASKLAANTGELFF; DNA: TGTGCCAGCAAACTAGCGGCGAACACCGGGGAGCTGTTTTTT
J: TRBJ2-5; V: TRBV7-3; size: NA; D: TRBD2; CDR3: CASSSRTSPPYF; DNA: TGTGCCAGCAGCTCTAGGACTAGCCCACCATACTTC
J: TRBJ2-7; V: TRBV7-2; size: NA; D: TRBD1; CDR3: CASSPITGQGVEQYF; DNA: TGTGCCAGCAGCCCGATTACGGGACAGGGGGTCGAGCAGTACTTC
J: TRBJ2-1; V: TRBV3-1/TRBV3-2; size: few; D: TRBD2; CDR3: CASSQSFGLAGGNEQFF; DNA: TGTGCCAGCAGCCAATCTTTCGGGCTAGCGGGCGGCAATGAGCAGTTCTTC
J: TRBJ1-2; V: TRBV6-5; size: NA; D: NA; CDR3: CASSPNPGTNYGYTF; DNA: TGTGCCAGCAGTCCAAATCCCGGGACTAACTATGGCTACACCTTC
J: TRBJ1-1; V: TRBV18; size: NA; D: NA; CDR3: CASSSSGPNTEAFF; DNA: TGTGCCAGCTCATCTTCGGGTCCGAACACTGAAGCTTTCTTT
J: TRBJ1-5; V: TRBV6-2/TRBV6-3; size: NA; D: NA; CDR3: CASSWGQTNQPQHF; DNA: TGTGCCAGCAGTTGGGGGCAGACTAATCAGCCCCAGCATTTT
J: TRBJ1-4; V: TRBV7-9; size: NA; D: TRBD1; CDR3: CASSLPGTEGEKLFF; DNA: TGTGCCAGCAGCTTACCCGGGACAGAGGGTGAAAAACTGTTTTTT
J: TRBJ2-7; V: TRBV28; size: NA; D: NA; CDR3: CASRTSTKRYEQYF; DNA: TGTGCCAGCCGAACCTCAACAAAGCGCTACGAGCAGTACTTC
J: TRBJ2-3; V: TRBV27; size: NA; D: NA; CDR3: CASSLSATDTQYF; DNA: TGTGCCAGCAGTTTATCGGCCACAGATACGCAGTATTTT
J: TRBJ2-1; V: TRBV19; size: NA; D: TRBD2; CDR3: CASSNIAGSSYNEQFF; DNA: TGTGCCAGTAGCAATATAGCGGGCAGCTCCTACAATGAGCAGTTCTTC
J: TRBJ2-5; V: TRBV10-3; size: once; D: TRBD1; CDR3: CAISAGDSQETQYF; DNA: TGTGCCATCAGTGCTGGGGACAGTCAAGAGACCCAGTACTTC
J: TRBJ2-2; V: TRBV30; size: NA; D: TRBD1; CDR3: CALLPGQGHTGELFF; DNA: TGTGCCTTGTTGCCCGGACAGGGGCACACCGGGGAGCTGTTTTTT
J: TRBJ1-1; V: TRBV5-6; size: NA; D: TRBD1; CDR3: CASSPGQGEMNTEAFF; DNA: TGTGCCAGCAGCCCCGGACAGGGGGAAATGAACACTGAAGCTTTCTTT
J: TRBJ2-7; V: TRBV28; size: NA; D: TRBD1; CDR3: CASSLPAGTGAYEQYF; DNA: TGTGCCAGCAGTTTACCGGCCGGGACAGGGGCCTACGAGCAGTACTTC
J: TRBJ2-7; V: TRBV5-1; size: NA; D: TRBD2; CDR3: CASSLASGYEQYF; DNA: TGCGCCAGCAGCTTAGCTAGCGGCTACGAGCAGTACTTC
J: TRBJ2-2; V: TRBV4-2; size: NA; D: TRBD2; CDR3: CASSPGTSGATGELFF; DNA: TGTGCCAGCAGCCCGGGGACTAGCGGGGCGACCGGGGAGCTGTTTTTT
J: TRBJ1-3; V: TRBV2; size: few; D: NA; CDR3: CASSVGDSDGNTIYF; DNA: TGTGCCAGCAGTGTCGGGGATTCTGACGGAAACACCATATATTTT
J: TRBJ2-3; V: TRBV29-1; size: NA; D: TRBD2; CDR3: CSVEPSPSGGALSTDTQYF; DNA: TGCAGCGTTGAACCATCCCCTAGCGGGGGGGCCTTAAGCACAGATACGCAGTATTTT
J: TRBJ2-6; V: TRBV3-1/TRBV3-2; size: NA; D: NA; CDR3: CASSLGGTAANVLTF; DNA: TGTGCCAGCAGCCTTGGAGGGACAGCTGCCAACGTCCTGACTTTC
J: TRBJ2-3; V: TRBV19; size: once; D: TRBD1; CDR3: CASSHLVGRGPSASSTDTQYF; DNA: TGTGCCAGTTCCCACCTAGTGGGCAGGGGGCCATCCGCCTCTAGCACAGATACGCAGTATTTT
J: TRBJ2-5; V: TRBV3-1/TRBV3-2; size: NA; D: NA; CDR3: CASSQNRQETQYF; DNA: TGTGCCAGCAGCCAGAACAGGCAAGAGACCCAGTACTTC
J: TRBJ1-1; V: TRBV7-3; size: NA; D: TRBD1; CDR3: CASSLSVRTGVATEAFF; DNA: TGTGCCAGCAGCTTATCGGTGCGGACAGGGGTCGCCACTGAAGCTTTCTTT
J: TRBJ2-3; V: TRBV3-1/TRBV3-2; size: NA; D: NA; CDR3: CASSRGDTQYF; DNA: TGTGCCAGCAGCCGAGGGGATACGCAGTATTTT
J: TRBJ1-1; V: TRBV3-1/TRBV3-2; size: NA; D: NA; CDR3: CASSQSIGAEAFF; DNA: TGTGCCAGCAGCCAAAGCATCGGGGCTGAAGCTTTCTTT
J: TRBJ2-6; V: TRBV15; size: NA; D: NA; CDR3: CATSRDPGAGANVLTF; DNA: TGTGCCACCAGCAGAGATCCAGGGGCTGGGGCCAACGTCCTGACTTTC
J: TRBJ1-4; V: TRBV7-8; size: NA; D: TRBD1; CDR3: CASSEGLRGSTNEKLFF; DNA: TGTGCCAGCAGCGAAGGACTCAGGGGGTCCACTAATGAAAAACTGTTTTTT
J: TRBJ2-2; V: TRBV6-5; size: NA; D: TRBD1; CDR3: CASSRTGVGELFF; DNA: TGTGCCAGCAGCCGTACAGGGGTGGGGGAGCTGTTTTTT
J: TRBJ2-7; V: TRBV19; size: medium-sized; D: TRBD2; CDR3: CASSIKGGTYEQYF; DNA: TGTGCCAGTAGTATCAAGGGAGGGACCTACGAGCAGTACTTC
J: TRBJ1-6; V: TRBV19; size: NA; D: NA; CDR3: CASSTRHADNSPLHF; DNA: TGTGCCAGTAGTACCCGACACGCCGATAATTCACCCCTCCACTTT
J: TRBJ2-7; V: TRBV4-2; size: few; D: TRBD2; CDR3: CASSQGTSGTYEQYF; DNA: TGTGCCAGCAGCCAAGGGACTAGCGGAACCTACGAGCAGTACTTC
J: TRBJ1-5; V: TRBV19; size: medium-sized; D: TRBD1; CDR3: CASSIGGQVNQPQHF; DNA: TGTGCCAGTAGTATCGGGGGACAGGTTAATCAGCCCCAGCATTTT
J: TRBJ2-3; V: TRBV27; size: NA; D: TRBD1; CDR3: CASNPTGISDTQYF; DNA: TGTGCCAGCAATCCGACAGGGATATCGGATACGCAGTATTTT
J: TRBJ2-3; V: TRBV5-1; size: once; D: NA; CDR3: CASSLGVDIFTDTQYF; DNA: TGCGCCAGCAGCCTGGGTGTGGACATCTTCACAGATACGCAGTATTTT
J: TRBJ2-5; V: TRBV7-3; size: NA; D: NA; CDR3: CASSPGVALQETQYF; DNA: TGTGCCAGCAGCCCCGGAGTGGCGCTTCAAGAGACCCAGTACTTC
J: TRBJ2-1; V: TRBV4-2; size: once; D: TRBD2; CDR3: CASSQVGLAGGEYNEQFF; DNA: TGTGCCAGCAGCCAAGTGGGGCTAGCGGGAGGGGAGTACAATGAGCAGTTCTTC
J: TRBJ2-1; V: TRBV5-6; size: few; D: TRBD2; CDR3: CASRPPGLAVSEQFF; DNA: TGTGCCAGCAGGCCACCGGGACTAGCGGTATCAGAGCAGTTCTTC
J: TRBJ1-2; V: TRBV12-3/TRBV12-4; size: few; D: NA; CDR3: CASSRGDSQGYTF; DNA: TGTGCCAGCAGTCGGGGGGATTCTCAGGGCTACACCTTC
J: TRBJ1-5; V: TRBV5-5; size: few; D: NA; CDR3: CASSLAQGYQPQHF; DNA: TGTGCCAGCAGCTTGGCACAGGGTTATCAGCCCCAGCATTTT
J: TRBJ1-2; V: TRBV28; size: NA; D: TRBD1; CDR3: CASRRQGSYGYTF; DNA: TGTGCCAGCAGAAGACAGGGATCCTATGGCTACACCTTC
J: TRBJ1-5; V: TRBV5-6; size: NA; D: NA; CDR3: CASSLGPGSNQPQHF; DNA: TGTGCCAGCAGCTTGGGTCCAGGTAGCAATCAGCCCCAGCATTTT
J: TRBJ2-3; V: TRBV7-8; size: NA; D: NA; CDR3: CASSSDRTDTQYF; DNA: TGTGCCAGCAGCTCAGATCGCACAGATACGCAGTATTTT
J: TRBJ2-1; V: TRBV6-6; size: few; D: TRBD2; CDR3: CASRRSGGADEQFF; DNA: TGTGCCAGCAGGCGTAGCGGGGGGGCCGATGAGCAGTTCTTC
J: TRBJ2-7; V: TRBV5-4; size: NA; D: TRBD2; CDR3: CASSQGLKPYEQYF; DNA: TGTGCCAGCAGCCAGGGACTAAAACCCTACGAGCAGTACTTC
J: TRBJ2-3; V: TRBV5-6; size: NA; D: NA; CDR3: CASSLGIQGFTDTQYF; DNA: TGTGCCAGCAGCTTGGGAATACAGGGTTTTACAGATACGCAGTATTTT